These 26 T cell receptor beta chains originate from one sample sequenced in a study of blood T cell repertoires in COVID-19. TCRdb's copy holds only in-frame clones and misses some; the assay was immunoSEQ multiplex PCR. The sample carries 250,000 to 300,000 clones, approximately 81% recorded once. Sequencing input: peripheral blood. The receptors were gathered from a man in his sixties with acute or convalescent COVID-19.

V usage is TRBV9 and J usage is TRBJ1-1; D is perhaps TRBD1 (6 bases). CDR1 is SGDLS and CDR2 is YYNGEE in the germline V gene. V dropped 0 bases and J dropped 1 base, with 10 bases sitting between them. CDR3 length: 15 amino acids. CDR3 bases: TGTGCCAGCAGCGTAGGTGGGACATCGAACACTGAAGCTTTCTTT. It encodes CASSVGGTSNTEAFF.

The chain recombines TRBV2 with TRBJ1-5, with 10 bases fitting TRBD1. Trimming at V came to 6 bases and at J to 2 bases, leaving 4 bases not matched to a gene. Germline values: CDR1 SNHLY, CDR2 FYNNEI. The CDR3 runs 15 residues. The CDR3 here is CASSDRGPGNQPQHF. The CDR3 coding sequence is TGTGCCAGCAGCGACAGGGGGCCTGGCAATCAGCCCCAGCATTTT.

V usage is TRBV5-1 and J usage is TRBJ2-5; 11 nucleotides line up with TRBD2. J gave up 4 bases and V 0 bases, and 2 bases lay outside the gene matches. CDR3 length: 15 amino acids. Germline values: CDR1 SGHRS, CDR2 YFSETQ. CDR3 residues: CASSLVLAGGETQYF. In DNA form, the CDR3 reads TGCGCCAGCAGCTTGGTTCTAGCGGGAGGAGAGACCCAGTACTTC. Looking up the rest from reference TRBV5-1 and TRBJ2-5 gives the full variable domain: KAGVTQTPRYLIKTRGQQVTLSCSPISGHRSVSWYQQTPGQGLQFLFEYFSETQRNKGNFPGRFSGRQFSNSRSEMNVSTLELGDSALYLCASSLVLAGGETQYFGPGTRLLVL.

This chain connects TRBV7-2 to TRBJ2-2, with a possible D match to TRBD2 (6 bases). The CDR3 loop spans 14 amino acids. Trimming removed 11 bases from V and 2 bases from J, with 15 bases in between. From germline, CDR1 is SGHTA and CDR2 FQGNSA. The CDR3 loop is CAGTSGLNTGELFF. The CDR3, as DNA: TGTGCCGGGACCTCGGGACTTAACACCGGGGAGCTGTTTTTT.

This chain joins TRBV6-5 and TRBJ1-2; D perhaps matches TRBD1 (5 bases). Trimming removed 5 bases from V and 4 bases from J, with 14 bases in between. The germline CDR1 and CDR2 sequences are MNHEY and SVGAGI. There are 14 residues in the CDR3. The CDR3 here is CASSIDSFTYGYTF. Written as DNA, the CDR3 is TGTGCCAGCAGTATAGACAGCTTTACCTATGGCTACACCTTC.

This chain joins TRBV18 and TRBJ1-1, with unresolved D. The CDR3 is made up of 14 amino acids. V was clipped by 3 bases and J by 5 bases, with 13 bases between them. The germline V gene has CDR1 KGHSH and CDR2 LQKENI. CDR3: CASSPRVVETEAFF. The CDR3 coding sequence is TGTGCCAGCTCACCGAGGGTGGTTGAGACTGAAGCTTTCTTT.

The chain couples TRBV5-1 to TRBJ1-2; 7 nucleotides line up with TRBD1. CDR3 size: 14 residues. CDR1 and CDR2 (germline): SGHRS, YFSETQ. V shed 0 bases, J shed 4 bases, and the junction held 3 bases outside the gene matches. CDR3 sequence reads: CASSLGGQSYGYTF. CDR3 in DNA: TGCGCCAGCAGCTTGGGGGGACAGTCCTATGGCTACACCTTC.

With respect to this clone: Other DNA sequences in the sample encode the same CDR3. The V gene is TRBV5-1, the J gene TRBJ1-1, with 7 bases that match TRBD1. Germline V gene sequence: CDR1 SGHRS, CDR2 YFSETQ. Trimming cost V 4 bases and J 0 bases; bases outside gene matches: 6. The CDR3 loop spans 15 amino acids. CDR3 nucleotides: TGCGCCAGCAGCCCCCGGACAGGTATGAACACTGAAGCTTTCTTT. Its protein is CASSPRTGMNTEAFF.

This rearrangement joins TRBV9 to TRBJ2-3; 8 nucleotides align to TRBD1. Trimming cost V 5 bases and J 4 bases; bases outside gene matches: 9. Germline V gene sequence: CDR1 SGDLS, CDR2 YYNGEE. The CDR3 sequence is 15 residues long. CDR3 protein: CASRSTGGVADTQYF. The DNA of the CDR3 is TGTGCCAGCAGATCTACAGGGGGAGTCGCAGATACGCAGTATTTT.

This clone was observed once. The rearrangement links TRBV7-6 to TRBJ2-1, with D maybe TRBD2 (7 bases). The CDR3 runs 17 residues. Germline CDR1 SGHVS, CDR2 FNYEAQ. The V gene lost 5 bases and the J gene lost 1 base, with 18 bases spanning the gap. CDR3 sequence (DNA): TGTGCCAGCAGCCCCCAGAGGGGGGGAGTTTCCTACAATGAGCAGTTCTTC. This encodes CASSPQRGGVSYNEQFF.

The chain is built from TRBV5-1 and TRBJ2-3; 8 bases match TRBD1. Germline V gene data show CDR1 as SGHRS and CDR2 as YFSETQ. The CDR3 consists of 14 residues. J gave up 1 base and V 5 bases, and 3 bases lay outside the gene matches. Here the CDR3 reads CASRQGVGTDTQYF. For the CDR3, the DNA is TGCGCCAGCAGACAGGGGGTGGGCACAGATACGCAGTATTTT.

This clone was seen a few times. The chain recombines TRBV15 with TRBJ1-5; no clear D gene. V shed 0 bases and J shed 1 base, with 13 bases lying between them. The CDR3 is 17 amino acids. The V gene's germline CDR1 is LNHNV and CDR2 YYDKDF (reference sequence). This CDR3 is CATSRDRRGMSNQPQHF. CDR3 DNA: TGTGCCACCAGCAGAGATCGACGAGGGATGAGCAATCAGCCCCAGCATTTT.

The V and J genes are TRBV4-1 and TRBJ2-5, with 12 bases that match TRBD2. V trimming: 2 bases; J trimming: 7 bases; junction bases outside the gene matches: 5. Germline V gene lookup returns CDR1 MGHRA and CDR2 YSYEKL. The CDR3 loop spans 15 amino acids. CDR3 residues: CASSQWTSGVRTQYF. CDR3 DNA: TGCGCCAGCAGCCAATGGACTAGCGGGGTACGGACCCAGTACTTC.

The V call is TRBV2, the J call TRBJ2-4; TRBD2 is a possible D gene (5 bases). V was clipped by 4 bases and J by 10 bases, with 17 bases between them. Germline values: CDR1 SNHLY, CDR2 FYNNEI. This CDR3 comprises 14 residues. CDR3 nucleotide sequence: TGTGCCAGCAGTGCCCGGGAATCCCTTTCTATTCAGTACTTC. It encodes CASSARESLSIQYF.

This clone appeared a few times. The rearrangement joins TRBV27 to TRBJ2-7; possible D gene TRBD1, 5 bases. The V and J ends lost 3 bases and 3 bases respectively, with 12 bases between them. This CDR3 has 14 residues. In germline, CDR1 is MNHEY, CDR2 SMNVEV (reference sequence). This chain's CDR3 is CASSFSQVLYEQYF. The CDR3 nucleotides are TGTGCCAGCAGTTTTTCACAGGTCCTCTACGAGCAGTACTTC.

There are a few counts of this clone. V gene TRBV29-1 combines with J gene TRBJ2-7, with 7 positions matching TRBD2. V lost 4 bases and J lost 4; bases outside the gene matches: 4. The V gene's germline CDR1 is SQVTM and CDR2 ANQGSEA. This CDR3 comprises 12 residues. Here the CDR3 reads CSVGGRSYEQYF. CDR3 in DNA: TGCAGCGTTGGCGGGAGAAGTTACGAGCAGTACTTC.

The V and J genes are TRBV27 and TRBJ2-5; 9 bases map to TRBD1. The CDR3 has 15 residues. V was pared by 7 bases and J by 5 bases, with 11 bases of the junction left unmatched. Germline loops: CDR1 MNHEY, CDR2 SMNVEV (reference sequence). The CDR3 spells CASILRRDRVETQYF. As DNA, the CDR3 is TGTGCCAGCATACTCCGCCGGGACAGGGTGGAGACCCAGTACTTC.

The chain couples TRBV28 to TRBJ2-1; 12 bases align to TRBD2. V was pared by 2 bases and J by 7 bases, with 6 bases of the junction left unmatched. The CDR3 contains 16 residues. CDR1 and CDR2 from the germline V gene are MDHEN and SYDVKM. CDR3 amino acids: CASSLGLAGGRNEQFF. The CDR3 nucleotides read TGTGCCAGCAGTTTAGGTCTAGCGGGAGGGCGGAATGAGCAGTTCTTC.

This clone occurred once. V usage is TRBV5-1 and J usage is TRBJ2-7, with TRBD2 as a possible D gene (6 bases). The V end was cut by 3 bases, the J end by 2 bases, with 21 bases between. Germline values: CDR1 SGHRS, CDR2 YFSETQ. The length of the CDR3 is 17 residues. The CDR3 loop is CASSSYPHGGTPYEQYF. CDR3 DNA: TGCGCCAGCAGCTCATACCCCCATGGGGGGACTCCCTACGAGCAGTACTTC.

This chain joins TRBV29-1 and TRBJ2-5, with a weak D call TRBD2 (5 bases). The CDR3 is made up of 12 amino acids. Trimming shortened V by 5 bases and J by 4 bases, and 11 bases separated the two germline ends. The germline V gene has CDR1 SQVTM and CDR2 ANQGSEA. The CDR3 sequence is CSVTDGIETQYF. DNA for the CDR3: TGCAGCGTTACGGACGGGATAGAGACCCAGTACTTC.

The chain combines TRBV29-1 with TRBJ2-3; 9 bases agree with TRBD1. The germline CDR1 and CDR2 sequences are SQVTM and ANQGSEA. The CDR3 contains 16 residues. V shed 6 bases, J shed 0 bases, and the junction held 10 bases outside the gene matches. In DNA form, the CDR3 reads TGCAGCGTCGCGGGGACACAGGGGGCAAGCACAGATACGCAGTATTTT. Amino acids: CSVAGTQGASTDTQYF.

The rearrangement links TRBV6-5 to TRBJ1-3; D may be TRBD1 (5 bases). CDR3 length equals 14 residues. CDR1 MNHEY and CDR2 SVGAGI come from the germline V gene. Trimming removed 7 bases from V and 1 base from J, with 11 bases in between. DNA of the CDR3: TGTGCCAGCACCGACGGGGGGTCTGGAAACACCATATATTTT. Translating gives CASTDGGSGNTIYF.

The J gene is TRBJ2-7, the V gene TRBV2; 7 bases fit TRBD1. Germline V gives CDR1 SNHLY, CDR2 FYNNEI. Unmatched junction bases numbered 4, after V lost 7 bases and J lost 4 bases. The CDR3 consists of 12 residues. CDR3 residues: CASNRDSYEQYF. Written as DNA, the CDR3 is TGTGCCAGCAACCGGGACAGTTACGAGCAGTACTTC.

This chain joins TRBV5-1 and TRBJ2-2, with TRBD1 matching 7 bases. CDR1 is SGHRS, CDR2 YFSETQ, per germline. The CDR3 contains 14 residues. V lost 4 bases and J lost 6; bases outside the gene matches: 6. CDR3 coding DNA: TGCGCCAGCAGCGCGAGAGGGGGCTCCGGGGAGCTGTTTTTT. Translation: CASSARGGSGELFF.

As DNA, the CDR3 is TGTGCCAGCAGTGAAGGGGGCCGGACAGGAACAGATACGCAGTATTTT. Residues: CASSEGGRTGTDTQYF. The V gene is TRBV2, the J gene TRBJ2-3, with 7 bases matching TRBD1. In germline, CDR1 is SNHLY, CDR2 FYNNEI. V lost 1 base to trimming and J lost 3 bases; unmatched junction nucleotides: 7. The CDR3 is 16 residues long. The variable domain in full, completed from reference TRBV2 and TRBJ2-3, reads EPEVTQTPSHQVTQMGQEVILRCVPISNHLYFYWYRQILGQKVEFLVSFYNNEISEKSEIFDDQFSVERPDGSNFTLKIRSTKLEDSAMYFCASSEGGRTGTDTQYFGPGTRLTVL.

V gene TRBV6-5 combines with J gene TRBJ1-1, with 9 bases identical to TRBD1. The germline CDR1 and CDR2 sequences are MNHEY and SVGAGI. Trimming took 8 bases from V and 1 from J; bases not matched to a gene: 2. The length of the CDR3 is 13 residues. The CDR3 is CASGQGRNTEAFF. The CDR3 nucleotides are TGTGCCAGCGGACAGGGGCGGAACACTGAAGCTTTCTTT.